This T cell receptor (beta chain) was sequenced during a study of cytomegalovirus exposure and HLA in healthy donors. Study-wide findings and caveats: Analysis was performed later, and it showed HLA-associated TCR beta chains to be more clonally expanded than equally common others. Immune exposure was documented only through CMV serostatus. Listed as cytomegalovirus-associated were 150 or so TCR beta chains.

Turning to this clone: The target antigen is unknown.

The study ran its PCR with 60 Vbeta and 13 Jbeta primers. Produced via immunoSEQ multiplex PCR; TCRdb's table is partial and in-frame only. The table lists under 200,000 clones, around 78% of them singletons. Though probably carrying unrecorded immune exposures, donors were nominally healthy at sampling. Between the trimmed V and J ends, which lost 2 bases and 5 bases, there was a span of 6 bases. CDR3 length equals 13 residues. Germline V gives CDR1 MNHEY, CDR2 SMNVEV (reference sequence). The sample comprised PBMCs. This chain joins TRBV27 and TRBJ2-2; D call uncertain. The TCR originated in a woman in her 30s in good health and CMV-seropositive. CDR3 residues: CASSLQRTGELFF. In nucleotides, the CDR3 is TGTGCCAGCAGTTTACAGCGTACCGGGGAGCTGTTTTTT.